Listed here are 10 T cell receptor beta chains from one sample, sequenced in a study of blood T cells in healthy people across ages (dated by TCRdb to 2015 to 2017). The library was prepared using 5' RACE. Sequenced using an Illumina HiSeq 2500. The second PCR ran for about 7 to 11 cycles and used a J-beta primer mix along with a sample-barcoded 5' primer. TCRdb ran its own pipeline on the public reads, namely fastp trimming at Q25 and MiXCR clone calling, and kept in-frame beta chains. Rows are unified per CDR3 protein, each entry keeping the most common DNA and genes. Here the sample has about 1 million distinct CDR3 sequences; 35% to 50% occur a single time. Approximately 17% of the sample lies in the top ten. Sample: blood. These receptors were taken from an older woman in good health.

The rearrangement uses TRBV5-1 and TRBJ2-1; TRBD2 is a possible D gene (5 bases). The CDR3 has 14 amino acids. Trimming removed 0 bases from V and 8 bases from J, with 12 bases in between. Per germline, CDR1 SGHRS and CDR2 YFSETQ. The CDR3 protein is CASSLASNSHEQFF. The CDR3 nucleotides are TGCGCCAGCAGCTTGGCTAGCAATTCCCATGAGCAGTTCTTC.

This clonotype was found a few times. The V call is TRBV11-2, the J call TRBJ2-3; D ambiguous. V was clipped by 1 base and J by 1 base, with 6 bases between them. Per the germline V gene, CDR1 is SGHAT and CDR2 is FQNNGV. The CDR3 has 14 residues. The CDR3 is CASSLVGRTDTQYF. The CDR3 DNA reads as TGTGCCAGCAGCTTAGTTGGGCGCACAGATACGCAGTATTTT.

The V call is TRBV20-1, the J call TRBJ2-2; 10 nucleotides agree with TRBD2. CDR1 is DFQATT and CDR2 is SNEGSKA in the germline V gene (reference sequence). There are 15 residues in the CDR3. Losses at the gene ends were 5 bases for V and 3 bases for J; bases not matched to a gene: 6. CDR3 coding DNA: TGCAGTGCTGACGGAGGACTAGCGGACACCGGGGAGCTGTTTTTT. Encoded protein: CSADGGLADTGELFF.

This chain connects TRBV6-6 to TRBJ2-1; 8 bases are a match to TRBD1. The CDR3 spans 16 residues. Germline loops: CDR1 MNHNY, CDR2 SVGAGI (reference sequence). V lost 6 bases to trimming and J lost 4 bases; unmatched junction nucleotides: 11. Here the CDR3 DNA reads TGTGCCAGCAGAATCCAGGGGGCTGGGTGGTACAATGAGCAGTTCTTC. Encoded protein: CASRIQGAGWYNEQFF.

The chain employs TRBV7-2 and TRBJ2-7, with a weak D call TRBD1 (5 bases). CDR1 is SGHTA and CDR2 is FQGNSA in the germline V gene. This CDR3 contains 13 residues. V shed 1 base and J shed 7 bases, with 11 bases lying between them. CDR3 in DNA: TGTGCCAGCAGCTTAGTCAGCAGGGATGAGCAGTACTTC. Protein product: CASSLVSRDEQYF.

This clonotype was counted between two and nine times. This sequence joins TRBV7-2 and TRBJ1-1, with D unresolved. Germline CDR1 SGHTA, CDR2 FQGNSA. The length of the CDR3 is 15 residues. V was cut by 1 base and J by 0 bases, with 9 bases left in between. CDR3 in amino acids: CASSLGEDLNTEAFF. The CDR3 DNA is TGTGCCAGCAGCTTAGGGGAAGATTTGAACACTGAAGCTTTCTTT.

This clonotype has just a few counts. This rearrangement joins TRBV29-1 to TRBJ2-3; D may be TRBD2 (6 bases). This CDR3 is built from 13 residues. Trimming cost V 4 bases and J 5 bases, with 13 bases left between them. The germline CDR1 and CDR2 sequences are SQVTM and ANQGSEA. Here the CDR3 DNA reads TGCAGCGTTGCGGGAGAATTGGTAGATACGCAGTATTTT. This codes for CSVAGELVDTQYF.

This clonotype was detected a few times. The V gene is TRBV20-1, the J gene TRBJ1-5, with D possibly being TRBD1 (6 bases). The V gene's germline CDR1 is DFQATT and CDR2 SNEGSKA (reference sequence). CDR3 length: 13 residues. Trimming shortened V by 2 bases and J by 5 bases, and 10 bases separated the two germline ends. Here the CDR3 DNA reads TGCAGTGCTAGACGGGGGCTTGATCAGCCCCAGCATTTT. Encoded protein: CSARRGLDQPQHF.

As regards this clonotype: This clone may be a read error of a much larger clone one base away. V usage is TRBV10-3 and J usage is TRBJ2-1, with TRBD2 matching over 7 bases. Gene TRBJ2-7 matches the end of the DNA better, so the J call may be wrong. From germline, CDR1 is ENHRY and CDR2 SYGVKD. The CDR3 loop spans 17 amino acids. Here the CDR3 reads CAISEITAGVGLNEQYF. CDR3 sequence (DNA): TGTGCCATCAGTGAAATAACGGCGGGAGTAGGTTTGAATGAGCAGTACTTC.

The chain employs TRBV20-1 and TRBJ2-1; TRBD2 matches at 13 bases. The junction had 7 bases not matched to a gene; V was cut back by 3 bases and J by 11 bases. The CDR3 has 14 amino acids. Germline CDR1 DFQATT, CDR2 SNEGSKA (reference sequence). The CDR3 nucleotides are TGCAGTGCTAGGGGACTAGCGGGGAAACCACAGCAGTTCTTC. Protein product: CSARGLAGKPQQFF.